Following are 22 T cell receptor beta chains from one sample sequenced in a study of cytomegalovirus exposure and HLA in healthy donors. PCR amplification relied on 60 Vbeta primers (plus 13 Jbeta primers). The protocol was immunoSEQ multiplex PCR, while the TCRdb copy is restricted to in-frame clones and leaves out a portion. The table has hundreds of thousands of clones, 60% to 80% seen once; the top ten hold 1.5% to 2%. Sequencing was performed on PBMCs. These receptors were collected from a male donor in good health and CMV-seronegative.

In the case of this clone: One junction end disagrees with the germline gene, perhaps due to a read error. This rearrangement joins TRBV5-1 to TRBJ2-5; D is possibly TRBD1 (5 bases). The CDR3 extends over 14 amino acids. Germline loops: CDR1 SGHRS, CDR2 YFSETQ. The CDR3 DNA reads TGCGTCAGCAGCTCCAGGGCAGCCCAAGAGACCCAGTACTTC. It specifies CVSSSRAAQETQYF.

V usage is TRBV13 and J usage is TRBJ2-5, with 8 bases matching TRBD2. V trimming: 4 bases; J trimming: 5 bases; junction bases outside the gene matches: 15. The germline gives CDR1 PRHDT, CDR2 FYEKMQ (reference sequence). The CDR3 contains 17 residues. CDR3 residues: CASSSSGRGAFQETQYF. Written as DNA, the CDR3 is TGTGCCAGCAGCTCTTCCGGGCGGGGGGCCTTTCAGGAGACCCAGTACTTC.

This clone appeared once. The chain links TRBV5-1 to TRBJ1-5; no firm D call. With 0 bases removed from V and 4 bases from J, the gap between germline ends came to 5 bases. This CDR3 has 13 amino acids. CDR1 is SGHRS, CDR2 YFSETQ, per germline. The CDR3 protein is CASSLEANQPQHF. Written as DNA, the CDR3 is TGCGCCAGCAGCTTGGAAGCTAATCAGCCCCAGCATTTT.

This clone was found once. The rearrangement links TRBV10-3 to TRBJ2-1; a possible D gene is TRBD1 (5 bases). Between the trimmed V and J ends, which lost 0 bases and 4 bases, there was a span of 13 bases. CDR1 is ENHRY and CDR2 is SYGVKD in the germline V gene. The CDR3 is 16 amino acids. CDR3 DNA: TGTGCCATCAGTGAGTCAGCACAAGGGGTATACAATGAGCAGTTCTTC. This codes for CAISESAQGVYNEQFF.

The chain combines TRBV5-8 with TRBJ2-5; TRBD2 matches 7 bases. The CDR3 has 14 residues. The V segment lost 3 bases and the J segment 4 bases; nucleotides outside the gene matches: 6. Per germline, CDR1 SGHTS and CDR2 YDEGEE. CDR3 nucleotide sequence: TGTGCCAGCAGCTCCAGACTAGCCTCAGAGACCCAGTACTTC. Protein product: CASSSRLASETQYF.

The rearrangement links TRBV23-1 to TRBJ2-7; D may be TRBD1 (6 bases). TRBV23-1 is reported as an ORF; its role is uncertain. CDR3 length equals 19 residues. Deletions cut 3 bases from V and 2 bases from J, with 26 bases between. CDR3 DNA: TGCGCCAGCAGTCACCCTTTGTCCCTTGACAGGCAATTAACCTACGAGCAGTACTTC. Its protein product is CASSHPLSLDRQLTYEQYF.

The chain has TRBV7-9 and TRBJ2-1; 9 positions agree with TRBD1. Losses at the gene ends were 1 base for V and 7 bases for J; bases not matched to a gene: 8. The V gene's germline CDR1 is SEHNR and CDR2 FQNEAQ (reference sequence). The CDR3 extends over 16 amino acids. The CDR3 DNA follows: TGTGCCAGCAGCTTAGTCTCCCGACAGGGGGAGAATGAGCAGTTCTTC. It translates to CASSLVSRQGENEQFF.

V usage is TRBV19 and J usage is TRBJ2-3, with 14 bases matching TRBD2. Germline loops: CDR1 LNHDA, CDR2 SQIVND (reference sequence). After removal of 5 bases from V and 1 base from J, the junction contained 2 bases not matched to a gene. The CDR3 is 16 residues long. CDR3 protein: CASSLGLAGGTDTQYF. CDR3 bases: TGTGCCAGTAGTTTGGGACTAGCGGGGGGCACAGATACGCAGTATTTT.

The CDR3 is CAISGSGTQYF. The CDR3 region has the DNA TGTGCCATCAGCGGTTCAGGGACCCAGTACTTC. The V call is TRBV10-3, the J call TRBJ2-5; D unclear. Germline V gene data show CDR1 as ENHRY and CDR2 as SYGVKD. Trimming took off 6 bases at V and 7 bases at J, with 9 bases between the two ends. The CDR3 has 11 residues.

The chain employs TRBV27 and TRBJ1-2; D remains ambiguous. The CDR3 loop spans 14 amino acids. V was shortened by 4 bases and J by 6 bases, with 15 bases between the two germline ends. Per the germline V gene, CDR1 is MNHEY and CDR2 is SMNVEV (reference sequence). CDR3: CASSSATLAHGYTF. The CDR3 DNA reads as TGTGCCAGCAGTTCGGCGACACTGGCGCATGGCTACACCTTC.

The V call is TRBV5-1, the J call TRBJ1-1, with 8 bases aligning to TRBD1. This CDR3 has 14 amino acids. Per germline, CDR1 SGHRS and CDR2 YFSETQ. J gave up 5 bases and V 4 bases, and 7 bases lay outside the gene matches. CDR3 DNA sequence: TGCGCCAGCAGCGGGCAGGGGGCCGGAACTGAAGCTTTCTTT. It translates to CASSGQGAGTEAFF. The entire variable domain, with the rest obtained from reference TRBV5-1 and TRBJ1-1, is as follows: KAGVTQTPRYLIKTRGQQVTLSCSPISGHRSVSWYQQTPGQGLQFLFEYFSETQRNKGNFPGRFSGRQFSNSRSEMNVSTLELGDSALYLCASSGQGAGTEAFFGQGTRLTVV.

Points on this clone: The same CDR3 also results from other DNA sequences found in this sample. The chain joins TRBV6-5 to TRBJ1-1; the D gene is possibly TRBD1 (5 bases). This CDR3 is 12 amino acids long. Trimming removed 6 bases at V and 8 bases at J, with 13 bases between. The germline gives CDR1 MNHEY, CDR2 SVGAGI. The DNA of the CDR3 is TGTGCCAGCAGCTTGGGGGGTCCCGAAGCTTTCTTT. Encoded protein: CASSLGGPEAFF.

The V gene is TRBV5-1, the J gene TRBJ1-6; perhaps TRBD1 as D (6 bases). The CDR3 is 15 amino acids. Germline CDR1 and CDR2: SGHRS and YFSETQ. V dropped 4 bases and J dropped 7 bases, with 15 bases sitting between them. The CDR3 sequence: CASSPRPQGNSPLHF. The DNA for the CDR3 is TGCGCCAGCAGCCCGCGTCCCCAGGGGAATTCACCCCTCCACTTT.

The V gene is TRBV9, the J gene TRBJ2-7; 7 bases are a match to TRBD2. The germline gives CDR1 SGDLS, CDR2 YYNGEE. This CDR3 is 15 amino acids long. V trimming: 4 bases; J trimming: 5 bases; junction bases outside the gene matches: 12. The CDR3 loop is CASSPGGGSPHEQYF. The DNA for the CDR3 is TGTGCCAGCAGCCCCGGCGGCGGGAGTCCCCACGAGCAGTACTTC. The complete variable domain, with remaining parts taken from reference TRBV9 and TRBJ2-7, reads DSGVTQTPKHLITATGQRVTLRCSPRSGDLSVYWYQQSLDQGLQFLIQYYNGEERAKGNILERFSAQQFPDLHSELNLSSLELGDSALYFCASSPGGGSPHEQYFGPGTRLTVT.

The V call is TRBV6-5, the J call TRBJ1-2, with D possibly TRBD1 on 5 matching bases. V was trimmed by 2 bases and J by 2 bases, leaving 6 bases between them. CDR3 size: 13 residues. Per germline, CDR1 MNHEY and CDR2 SVGAGI. The CDR3: CASSYDRNYGYTF. In nucleotides, the CDR3 is TGTGCCAGCAGTTACGACAGAAACTATGGCTACACCTTC.

V gene TRBV27 combines with J gene TRBJ2-7; 8 bases fit TRBD1. The CDR3 extends over 15 amino acids. The V gene end was trimmed by 4 bases and the J gene end by 1 base; junction bases not matched to a gene: 6. In germline, CDR1 is MNHEY, CDR2 SMNVEV (reference sequence). Here the CDR3 DNA reads TGTGCCAGCAGTTACCGGGACAGGTTGTCCTACGAGCAGTACTTC. The encoded protein is CASSYRDRLSYEQYF.

CDR3 DNA: TGTGCCAGCAGTTTCGGCCGCGGGCCCAATCAGCCCCAGCATTTT. Its translation is CASSFGRGPNQPQHF. V usage is TRBV27 and J usage is TRBJ1-5; D not certain. CDR1 MNHEY and CDR2 SMNVEV come from the germline V gene (reference sequence). The CDR3 loop spans 15 amino acids. Trimming removed 3 bases at V and 3 bases at J, with 12 bases between.

The chain joins TRBV27 to TRBJ2-1; 9 bases map to TRBD2. J was trimmed by 2 bases and V by 7 bases; bases with no gene match: 12. This CDR3 has 17 residues. Looked up from germline, CDR1 is MNHEY and CDR2 is SMNVEV (reference sequence). DNA of the CDR3: TGTGCCAGCACAAATCTTCTCGGGACTAGCACCTACAATGAGCAGTTCTTC. Translating gives CASTNLLGTSTYNEQFF.

The J gene is TRBJ1-2, the V gene TRBV10-3; TRBD1 aligns across 7 bases. Trimming took 5 bases from V and 4 from J; bases not matched to a gene: 10. Germline CDR1 reads ENHRY; CDR2 reads SYGVKD. The CDR3 loop spans 15 amino acids. CDR3 amino acids: CAISYAGQTIYGYTF. CDR3 nucleotides: TGTGCCATCAGTTATGCGGGACAGACGATCTATGGCTACACCTTC.

The sample holds one count of this clone. The V call is TRBV5-4, the J call TRBJ2-1; maybe TRBD1 (6 bases). Germline V gives CDR1 SGHNT, CDR2 YYREEE (reference sequence). V was shortened by 5 bases and J by 10 bases, with 13 bases between the two germline ends. This CDR3 spans 12 amino acids. Written as DNA, the CDR3 is TGTGCCAGCAGTTCCAGGGGCCGGGAGCAGTTCTTC. Protein sequence: CASSSRGREQFF.

The V and J genes are TRBV9 and TRBJ2-1; no clear D gene. The germline CDR1 and CDR2 sequences are SGDLS and YYNGEE. This CDR3 is 15 amino acids long. V was clipped by 0 bases and J by 7 bases, with 14 bases between them. Here the CDR3 reads CASSVDSTLQNEQFF. As DNA, the CDR3 is TGTGCCAGCAGCGTAGACTCAACCCTACAGAATGAGCAGTTCTTC.

CDR3 sequence reads: CASSYSRVGFEQYF. The CDR3 DNA sequence: TGTGCCAGCAGTTACTCGAGAGTCGGTTTCGAGCAGTACTTC. The chain uses TRBV6-5 and TRBJ2-7, with unresolved D. The CDR3 has 14 amino acids. The V and J ends lost 0 bases and 6 bases respectively, with 12 bases between them. Germline-derived CDR1 and CDR2 are MNHEY and SVGAGI.